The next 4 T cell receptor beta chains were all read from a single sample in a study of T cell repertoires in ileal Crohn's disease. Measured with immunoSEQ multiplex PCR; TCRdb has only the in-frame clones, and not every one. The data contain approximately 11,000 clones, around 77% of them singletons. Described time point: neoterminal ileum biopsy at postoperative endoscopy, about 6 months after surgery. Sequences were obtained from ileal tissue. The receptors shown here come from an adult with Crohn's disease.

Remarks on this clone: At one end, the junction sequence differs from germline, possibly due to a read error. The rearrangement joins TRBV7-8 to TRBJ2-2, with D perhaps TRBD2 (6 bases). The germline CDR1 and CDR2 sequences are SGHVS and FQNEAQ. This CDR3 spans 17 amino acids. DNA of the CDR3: TGTGCCAGCAGCTTGCACGAGGCGGCGGGGAACCCCGGGGAGCTGTTTTTT. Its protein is CASSLHEAAGNPGELFF.

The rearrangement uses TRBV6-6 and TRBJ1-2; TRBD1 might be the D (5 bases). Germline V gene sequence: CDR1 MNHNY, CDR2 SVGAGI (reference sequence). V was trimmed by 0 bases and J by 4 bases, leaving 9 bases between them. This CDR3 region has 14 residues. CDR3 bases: TGTGCCAGCAGTTACTCGTGGGGCATCTATGGCTACACCTTC. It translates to CASSYSWGIYGYTF.

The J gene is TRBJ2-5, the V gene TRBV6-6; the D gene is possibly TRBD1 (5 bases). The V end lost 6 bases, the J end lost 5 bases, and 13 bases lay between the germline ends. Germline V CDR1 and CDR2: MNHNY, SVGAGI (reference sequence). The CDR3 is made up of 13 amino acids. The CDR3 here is CASSLAGYETQYF. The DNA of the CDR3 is TGTGCCAGCAGCTTAGCAGGGTATGAGACCCAGTACTTC.

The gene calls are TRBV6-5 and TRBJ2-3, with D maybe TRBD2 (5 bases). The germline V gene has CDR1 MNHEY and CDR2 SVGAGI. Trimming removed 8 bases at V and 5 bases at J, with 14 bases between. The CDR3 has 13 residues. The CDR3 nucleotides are TGTGCCAGCCGCCTCGGGCGGGTAGATACGCAGTATTTT. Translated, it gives CASRLGRVDTQYF.